These T cell receptor beta chains were read from a single sample in a study of OX40 agonist ivuxolimab in advanced cancers. The method was immunoSEQ multiplex PCR; TCRdb's version includes in-frame clones alone and lacks a portion of them. The table has approximately 40,000 clones, around 77% seen once; the top ten hold around a fifth. Sequenced material: CD4+ or CD8+ T cells sorted from blood, taken in a trial of the OX40 agonist ivuxolimab. These receptors originate from an adult with an advanced solid tumor such as melanoma, head and neck, liver or kidney cancer. CDR3s include the opening cysteine and the closing phenylalanine or tryptophan. D genes are given only for firm matches. The size field is filled for only some rows; it gives once, few, many or a size class.

d_gene	abundance	v_gene	j_gene	CDR3aa	CDR3nt
.	.	TRBV28	TRBJ1-5	CASSFPLGYQPQHF	TGTGCCAGCAGTTTCCCTTTGGGTTACCAGCCCCAGCATTTT
TRBD2	.	TRBV29-1	TRBJ2-5	CSVEDPREGREETQYF	TGCAGCGTTGAAGATCCGAGGGAGGGTAGGGAAGAGACCCAGTACTTC
.	.	TRBV5-6	TRBJ1-2	CASTWGSPPPLGYTF	TGTGCCAGCACCTGGGGGAGTCCCCCGCCTCTTGGCTACACCTTC
TRBD2	.	TRBV5-4	TRBJ2-7	CASSSWTSAYEQYF	TGTGCCAGCAGCTCCTGGACTAGCGCCTACGAGCAGTACTTC
TRBD1	.	TRBV27	TRBJ1-2	CARSRDRGEGMAYGYTF	TGTGCCAGATCTCGGGACAGGGGCGAAGGTATGGCCTATGGCTACACCTTC
.	.	TRBV2	TRBJ1-2	CASSGGQNYGYTF	TGTGCCAGCAGTGGCGGACAGAACTATGGCTACACCTTC
.	few	TRBV6-6	TRBJ2-7	CASSYLGGDYEQYF	TGTGCCAGCAGTTACTTAGGGGGGGACTACGAGCAGTACTTC
.	.	TRBV15	TRBJ1-2	CATSRGLDYTF	TGTGCCACCAGCCGAGGGTTAGACTACACCTTC
.	.	TRBV27	TRBJ2-7	CASRPGLPSYEQYF	TGTGCCAGCAGGCCCGGACTACCCTCCTACGAGCAGTACTTC
.	.	TRBV28	TRBJ2-3	CASGPGSLGSTDTQYF	TGTGCCAGCGGACCTGGGAGCTTAGGTAGCACAGATACGCAGTATTTT
.	.	TRBV29-1	TRBJ1-2	CSVEEGSLYGYTF	TGCAGCGTTGAAGAGGGGTCGCTATATGGCTACACCTTC
.	.	TRBV28	TRBJ2-2	CASSPDIGGTGELFF	TGTGCCAGCAGTCCAGACATCGGGGGCACCGGGGAGCTGTTTTTT
TRBD1	.	TRBV13	TRBJ1-2	CASSFGTGPIDGYTF	TGTGCCAGCAGCTTTGGGACAGGTCCAATCGATGGCTACACCTTC
.	few	TRBV14	TRBJ2-7	CASSQGFGEQYF	TGTGCCAGCAGCCAAGGTTTCGGCGAGCAGTACTTC
.	.	TRBV7-9	TRBJ1-1	CASRPGASSDTEAFF	TGTGCCAGCAGACCGGGTGCATCCAGTGACACTGAAGCTTTCTTT
TRBD1	once	TRBV28	TRBJ2-7	CASSLRTGGPPFHEQYF	TGTGCCAGCAGTCTACGGACAGGGGGTCCCCCGTTTCACGAGCAGTACTTC
.	.	TRBV11-1	TRBJ2-1	CASSLLAFSSYNEQFF	TGTGCCAGCAGCTTACTAGCGTTTTCTTCCTACAATGAGCAGTTCTTC
.	.	TRBV11-1	TRBJ1-1	CASSSVGPTTEAFF	TGTGCCAGCAGTTCAGTGGGGCCCACGACTGAAGCTTTCTTT
TRBD1	.	TRBV15	TRBJ1-3	CATSSDRGPGNTIYF	TGTGCCACCAGCAGCGACAGGGGGCCAGGAAACACCATATATTTT
TRBD2	.	TRBV27	TRBJ2-7	CASSLSLAGNEQYF	TGTGCCAGCAGTTTGTCACTAGCGGGGAACGAGCAGTACTTC
.	few	TRBV28	TRBJ1-5	CASSPVRQEPQHF	TGTGCCAGCAGTCCCGTACGACAGGAGCCCCAGCATTTT
.	once	TRBV27	TRBJ2-3	CASSLADSTDTQYF	TGTGCCAGCAGTTTGGCAGATAGCACAGATACGCAGTATTTT
.	.	TRBV27	TRBJ2-3	CASSLYLVGDPDTQYF	TGTGCCAGCAGTTTATATTTAGTGGGAGATCCAGATACGCAGTATTTT
.	few	TRBV5-4	TRBJ1-5	CASSLGPELSNQPQHF	TGTGCCAGCAGCTTGGGGCCAGAGCTTAGCAATCAGCCCCAGCATTTT
.	.	TRBV11-3	TRBJ2-7	CASSLEGLASSYEQYF	TGTGCCAGCAGCTTAGAAGGGCTAGCATCCTCCTACGAGCAGTACTTC
.	.	TRBV20-1	TRBJ2-7	CSAGQGYEQYF	TGCAGTGCCGGGCAAGGGTACGAGCAGTACTTC
.	many	TRBV7-9	TRBJ1-1	CASSLLGTEAFF	TGTGCCAGCAGCTTACTGGGGACTGAAGCTTTCTTT
.	.	TRBV5-4	TRBJ2-5	CASSADGLGETQYF	TGTGCCAGCAGCGCGGACGGCCTTGGGGAGACCCAGTACTTC
TRBD1	.	TRBV6-5	TRBJ1-1	CASRDRDEQTEAFF	TGTGCCAGCAGAGACAGGGACGAACAGACTGAAGCTTTCTTT
.	once	TRBV30	TRBJ2-1	CAWSLLWGENNEQFF	TGTGCCTGGAGTCTTCTTTGGGGGGAAAACAATGAGCAGTTCTTC
.	.	TRBV29-1	TRBJ1-2	CSVADRAHNYGYTF	TGCAGCGTGGCCGACAGAGCCCATAACTATGGCTACACCTTC
.	.	TRBV7-2	TRBJ2-1	CASSPYGVGYNEQFF	TGTGCCAGCAGCCCGTACGGGGTTGGCTACAATGAGCAGTTCTTC
.	.	TRBV13	TRBJ1-2	CASSLGGPRSFYGYTF	TGTGCCAGCAGCTTAGGGGGACCGCGATCCTTCTATGGCTACACCTTC
TRBD1	.	TRBV7-9	TRBJ1-2	CASSLKTGGANYGYTF	TGTGCCAGCAGCTTAAAGACAGGGGGCGCGAACTATGGCTACACCTTC
TRBD1	.	TRBV6-1	TRBJ1-2	CASSPGTGANYGYTF	TGTGCCAGCAGCCCAGGGACAGGGGCGAACTATGGCTACACCTTC
.	.	TRBV9	TRBJ1-6	CASSGSSYNSPLHF	TGTGCCAGCAGCGGAAGCTCCTATAATTCACCCCTCCACTTT
.	medium-sized	TRBV7-3	TRBJ1-2	CASSLPREHYGYTF	TGTGCCAGCAGCTTACCCCGGGAGCACTATGGCTACACCTTC
TRBD2	.	TRBV19	TRBJ2-2	CASRPTSSTTGELFF	TGTGCCAGTAGGCCGACTAGCTCCACCACCGGGGAGCTGTTTTTT
TRBD1	.	TRBV6-5	TRBJ1-2	CASSYGTDYGYTF	TGTGCCAGCAGTTATGGGACAGACTATGGCTACACCTTC
.	.	TRBV27	TRBJ1-6	CASSTYNSPLHF	TGTGCCAGCAGTACTTATAATTCACCCCTCCACTTT
.	.	TRBV6-5	TRBJ1-1	CASSYSQDRTEAFF	TGTGCCAGCAGTTACTCGCAAGATCGGACTGAAGCTTTCTTT
.	.	TRBV9	TRBJ1-4	CASSVDTDNEKLFF	TGTGCCAGCAGCGTAGACACAGATAATGAAAAACTGTTTTTT
TRBD1	.	TRBV4-1	TRBJ2-7	CASSFGQGDYEQYF	TGCGCCAGCAGCTTCGGACAGGGGGACTACGAGCAGTACTTC
TRBD1	.	TRBV7-9	TRBJ1-2	CASGDWTGGSYGYTF	TGTGCCAGCGGGGATTGGACAGGGGGCAGCTATGGCTACACCTTC
.	few	TRBV7-7	TRBJ2-3	CASSLSGSDTQYF	TGTGCTAGCAGCTTGAGCGGATCAGATACGCAGTATTTT
.	once	TRBV7-2	TRBJ1-6	CASSFISSYNSPLHF	TGTGCCAGCAGCTTTATAAGCTCCTATAATTCACCCCTCCACTTT
TRBD1	few	TRBV19	TRBJ2-7	CASSTLRQGMGDEQYF	TGTGCCAGTAGTACCCTGAGACAGGGGATGGGCGACGAGCAGTACTTC
TRBD1	.	TRBV28	TRBJ1-2	CATTQGAGGYTF	TGTGCCACAACCCAGGGGGCCGGGGGCTACACCTTC
TRBD2	.	TRBV11-2	TRBJ2-1	CASSPRGGADEQFF	TGTGCCAGCAGCCCCCGCGGGGGGGCAGATGAGCAGTTCTTC
.	.	TRBV4-1	TRBJ2-5	CASSQNVGIRETQYF	TGCGCCAGCAGCCAAAATGTTGGGATCCGAGAGACCCAGTACTTC
TRBD1	.	TRBV27	TRBJ2-1	CATNPGTGSHNEQFF	TGTGCCACCAATCCCGGGACAGGGTCCCACAATGAGCAGTTCTTC
TRBD1	.	TRBV9	TRBJ2-5	CASSAQGWQETQYF	TGTGCCAGCAGCGCACAGGGGTGGCAAGAGACCCAGTACTTC